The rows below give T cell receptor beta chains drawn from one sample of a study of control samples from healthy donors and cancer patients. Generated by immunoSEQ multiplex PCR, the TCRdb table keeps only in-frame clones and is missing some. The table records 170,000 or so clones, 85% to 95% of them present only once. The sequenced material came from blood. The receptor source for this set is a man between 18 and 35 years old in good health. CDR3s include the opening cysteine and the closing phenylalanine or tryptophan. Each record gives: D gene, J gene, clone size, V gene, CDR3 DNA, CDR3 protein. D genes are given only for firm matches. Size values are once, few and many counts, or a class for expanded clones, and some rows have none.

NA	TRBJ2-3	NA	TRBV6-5	TGTGCCAGCAGAACTAACCCGAGGGATACGCAGTATTTT	CASRTNPRDTQYF
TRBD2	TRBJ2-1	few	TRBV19	TGTGCCAGTAGTGCGACTAGCGGGGGCTCCTACAATGAGCAGTTCTTC	CASSATSGGSYNEQFF
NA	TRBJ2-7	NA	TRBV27	TGTGCCAGCAGTTTATCGATAGGAAACGAGCAGTACTTC	CASSLSIGNEQYF
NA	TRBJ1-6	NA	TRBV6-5	TGTGCCAGCAGGGAGGGGCACAATTCACCCCTCCACTTT	CASREGHNSPLHF
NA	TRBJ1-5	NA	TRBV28	TGTGCCAGCAGACCTCGAGCCCACCAGCCCCAGCATTTT	CASRPRAHQPQHF
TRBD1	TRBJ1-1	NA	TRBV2	TGTGCCAGCACCCTAGAGACAGGGGGCACTGAAGCTTTCTTT	CASTLETGGTEAFF
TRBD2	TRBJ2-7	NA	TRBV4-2	TGTGCCAGCAGCCAAGACTTCCCTGCGGGGGGGCCCTACGAGCAGTACTTC	CASSQDFPAGGPYEQYF
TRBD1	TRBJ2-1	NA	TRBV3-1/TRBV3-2	TGTGCCAGCGGGACAGGGGAGCAGTTCTTC	CASGTGEQFF
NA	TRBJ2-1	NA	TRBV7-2	TGTGCCAGCAGCTCCTCGATTGGGTCTCAAGGGGGTGAGCAGTTCTTC	CASSSSIGSQGGEQFF
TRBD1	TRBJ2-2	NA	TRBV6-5	TGTGCCAGCAGACCGGGACAGGGGAACACCGGGGAGCTGTTTTTT	CASRPGQGNTGELFF
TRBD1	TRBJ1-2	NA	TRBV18	TGTGCCAGCCACCCGGGACAGGGGCTCTATGGCTACACCTTC	CASHPGQGLYGYTF
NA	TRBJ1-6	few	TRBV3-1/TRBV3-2	TGTGCCAGCAGCCAAGATCGGGGGGTTTCACCCCTCCACTTT	CASSQDRGVSPLHF